This T cell receptor beta chain was profiled in a study of T cells after yellow fever vaccination (dated by TCRdb to between 2017 and 2020). General notes on the study: The SMART-Seq v4 Ultra Low Input RNA kit was used to prepare libraries from fractions with low cell numbers. Blood was drawn at multiple timepoints before and after primary and secondary immunization, with bulk PBMC replicates and cell subsets isolated. Two healthy male donors, one aged 18 to 29 and one aged 30 to 40 years, were included in the cohort. To track T-cell clones before and after primary and booster YFV17D yellow fever vaccination, bulk TCR alpha and beta repertoires were sequenced longitudinally. Points the paper makes about the study in general: A small share of clonotypes occurred in both CD4 and CD8 compartments, likely arising from convergent recombination. FACS-sorted repertoires could contain abundant contaminating clonotypes from the bulk population, so computational filtering was required. Compared with the primary T-cell response, the secondary T-cell response was faster but weaker, reaching its peak on day 5 rather than on day 15. After the booster, most of the clones that had expanded following primary vaccination were detected again (roughly 96% of CD4 and 85% to 90% of CD8), which suggests that memory was broadly maintained. Because only a couple of donors were included in the study, the extent to which the findings can be generalized is limited.

Synthesis of TCR cDNA relied on 5'RACE template switching, a step that introduced a universal primer site along with unique molecular identifiers. Priming for cDNA synthesis came from both the TCR alpha and TCR beta constant segments. Libraries were amplified in two PCR steps, with sample barcodes and sequencing adapters added in the second step. Libraries were sequenced on Illumina HiSeq 2500 (2x100 bp) or NovaSeq (2x150 bp). Regarding the original processing steps: MIGEC handled demultiplexing of reads and collapsing into UMI consensus sequences, while MiXCR performed V(D)J alignment. Clonotypes responding to the vaccine were identified with edgeR on replicate PBMC samples, with the criteria of FDR below 0.01 and a log2 fold change above 5 up to day 15. Each bulk clonotype was labeled CD4 or CD8 based on which sequenced repertoire, CD4 or CD8, contained the clonotype at higher abundance. TCRdb itself trimmed the public reads at Q25 with fastp, ran MiXCR and retained productive beta chains. Rows are combined by CDR3 protein, so each entry shows the most common genes and DNA. Clone size and V and J calls follow TCRdb, not the original study. The sample table holds approximately 510,000 distinct CDR3 sequences, of which about a fifth were seen once. The top ten clonotypes cover roughly a sixth of the sample.

A remark on this clonotype: There is no known antigen for this receptor. No much larger clonotype is one base removed from it; base qualities were not supplied.

Its CDR3 holds 14 amino acids, cysteine through phenylalanine. Just CDR3 DNA is preserved here, 42 bases in frame from base 1. The germline V gene gives CDR1 as MNHNS and CDR2 as SASEGT. The V end loses 7 bases and the J end loses 4 bases, and a stretch of 14 bases separates them. Interpreted using the paper, the treatment or condition label stands for: live attenuated yellow fever vaccine strain. At each blood-draw timepoint, two biological replicates of bulk PBMCs were collected. A standard Ficoll-Paque protocol was used to isolate PBMCs from peripheral blood. RNA was extracted with TriZol from bulk PBMCs, CD4 and CD8 fractions, and dextramer-positive and dextramer-negative fractions.

The sample here was PBMCs, taken less than 25 days after the first yellow fever vaccination. This receptor was obtained from a man younger than 35 who received the YFV17D yellow fever vaccine. The chain employs TRBV6-1 and TRBJ2-1; the D segment cannot be called with confidence. CDR3 protein: CASTPNTVYNEQFF. The bases are TGTGCCAGCACCCCAAATACAGTGTACAATGAGCAGTTCTTC.